This TCR beta chain was identified during a study of T-cell reconstitution after alpha-beta-depleted transplantation in children. This clonotype was counted at least ten times. The antigen remains unidentified. Unique molecular identifiers were used in preparing the TCRbeta library. TCRdb fed the PCR reads into MiXCR, producing one record per CDR3 protein. In the table there are hundreds of thousands of distinct CDR3 sequences, around 10% of which are singletons. Study-wide results and limits: About two months after transplant, alpha-beta T cells reportedly came from several hundred expanded graft clones. A year had passed since transplant, and T-cell counts and diversity by then came mostly from newly produced T cells. TCRbeta diversity was high at day 60 in some patients (a result of surviving recipient T cells and thymic progenitors).

V gave up 0 bases and J gave up 3 bases, with 12 bases separating them. Germline V gene data show CDR1 as LGHNA and CDR2 as YSLEER. The CDR3 totals 16 residues. This TCR derives from a male patient between 2 and 10 years old who had a stem cell transplant for chronic granulomatous disease, so the T cells may come from the graft donor. V and J are TRBV4-3 and TRBJ2-1, with D hard to call. The source material was peripheral blood, sampled 180 days after TCRalphabeta/CD19-depleted stem cell transplant. The CDR3 nucleotides are TGCGCCAGCAGCCAAGAGAAGAACGGCTTCTACAATGAGCAGTTCTTC. Translation gives CASSQEKNGFYNEQFF.